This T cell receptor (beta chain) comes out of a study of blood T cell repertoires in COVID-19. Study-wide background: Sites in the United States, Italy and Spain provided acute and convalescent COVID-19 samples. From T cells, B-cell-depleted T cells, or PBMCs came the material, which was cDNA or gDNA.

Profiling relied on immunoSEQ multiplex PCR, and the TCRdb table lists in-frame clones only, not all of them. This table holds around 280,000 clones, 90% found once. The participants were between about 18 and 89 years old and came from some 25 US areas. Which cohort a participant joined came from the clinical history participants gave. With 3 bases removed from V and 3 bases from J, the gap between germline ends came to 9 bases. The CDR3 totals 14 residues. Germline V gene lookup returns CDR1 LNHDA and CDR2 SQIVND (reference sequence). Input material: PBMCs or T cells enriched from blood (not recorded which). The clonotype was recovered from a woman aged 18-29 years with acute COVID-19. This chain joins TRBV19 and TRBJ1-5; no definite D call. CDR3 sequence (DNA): TGTGCCAGTAGTATTACACAGCCCAATCAGCCCCAGCATTTT. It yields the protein CASSITQPNQPQHF.